Listed below are T cell receptor beta chains from one sample, sequenced in a study of cytomegalovirus exposure and HLA in healthy donors. The protocol was immunoSEQ multiplex PCR, while the TCRdb copy is restricted to in-frame clones and leaves out a portion. The table includes 70,000 to 95,000 clones, about 80% detected once. Material: PBMCs. The receptors were gathered from a man younger than 40 in good health and CMV-seropositive. CDR3s include the opening cysteine and the closing phenylalanine or tryptophan. The order of the fields is V gene, J gene, D gene, clone size, CDR3 protein, CDR3 DNA. The D gene is left open where the match is weak. The size of a clone is reported for some rows only, either as once, few or many, or as a class for expanded clones.

v_call: TRBV19
j_call: TRBJ1-5
d_call: -
clone_size: -
cdr3_aa: CASSITVDSNQPQHF
cdr3_nt: TGTGCCAGTAGTATTACCGTAGATAGCAATCAGCCCCAGCATTTT

v_call: TRBV5-1
j_call: TRBJ2-5
d_call: TRBD1
clone_size: -
cdr3_aa: CASRSDREGETQYF
cdr3_nt: TGCGCCAGCAGATCCGACAGGGAAGGAGAGACCCAGTACTTC

v_call: TRBV2
j_call: TRBJ1-1
d_call: -
clone_size: -
cdr3_aa: CASSQIMGEAFF
cdr3_nt: TGTGCCAGCAGCCAGATCATGGGCGAAGCTTTCTTT

v_call: TRBV6-6
j_call: TRBJ1-4
d_call: -
clone_size: -
cdr3_aa: CASSYIVGGANEKLFF
cdr3_nt: TGTGCCAGCAGTTACATTGTGGGGGGGGCTAATGAAAAACTGTTTTTT

v_call: TRBV7-9
j_call: TRBJ2-1
d_call: TRBD2
clone_size: -
cdr3_aa: CASSFPRDSRGGRYNEQFF
cdr3_nt: TGTGCCAGCAGCTTTCCCCGGGACTCCCGGGGAGGGAGATACAATGAGCAGTTCTTC

v_call: TRBV21-1
j_call: TRBJ1-6
d_call: -
clone_size: once
cdr3_aa: CASSKQGVSSYNSPLHF
cdr3_nt: TGTGCCAGCAGCAAACAGGGGGTGAGCTCCTATAATTCACCCCTCCACTTT

v_call: TRBV2
j_call: TRBJ1-4
d_call: -
clone_size: -
cdr3_aa: CASRGTREKLFF
cdr3_nt: TGTGCCAGCAGAGGGACTAGGGAAAAACTGTTTTTT

v_call: TRBV6-1
j_call: TRBJ1-2
d_call: TRBD1
clone_size: -
cdr3_aa: CASSEGQGVNYGYTF
cdr3_nt: TGTGCCAGCAGTGAGGGACAGGGGGTTAACTATGGCTACACCTTC

v_call: TRBV15
j_call: TRBJ2-7
d_call: -
clone_size: -
cdr3_aa: CATSREWKGVAYF
cdr3_nt: TGTGCCACCAGCAGAGAATGGAAGGGAGTGGCGTACTTC

v_call: TRBV6-4
j_call: TRBJ2-3
d_call: TRBD2
clone_size: -
cdr3_aa: CASSDRAGDTDTQYF
cdr3_nt: TGTGCCAGCAGTGACAGGGCGGGAGACACAGATACGCAGTATTTT

v_call: TRBV27
j_call: TRBJ2-5
d_call: TRBD1
clone_size: -
cdr3_aa: CASSLAGTVQETQYF
cdr3_nt: TGTGCCAGCAGTTTAGCCGGGACAGTCCAAGAGACCCAGTACTTC

v_call: TRBV5-1
j_call: TRBJ1-3
d_call: TRBD1
clone_size: -
cdr3_aa: CASSGTGGSSGNTIYF
cdr3_nt: TGCGCCAGCAGCGGGACAGGGGGATCCTCTGGAAACACCATATATTTT

v_call: TRBV6-5
j_call: TRBJ1-6
d_call: -
clone_size: -
cdr3_aa: CASSYSGGAPDSPLHF
cdr3_nt: TGTGCCAGCAGTTACTCAGGGGGGGCGCCTGATTCACCCCTCCACTTT

v_call: TRBV10-3
j_call: TRBJ1-5
d_call: -
clone_size: -
cdr3_aa: CAISESITGYNQPQHF
cdr3_nt: TGTGCCATCAGTGAGTCTATCACAGGGTACAATCAGCCCCAGCATTTT

v_call: TRBV4-3
j_call: TRBJ1-5
d_call: -
clone_size: few
cdr3_aa: CASSQAGVGNQPQHF
cdr3_nt: TGCGCCAGCAGCCAAGCAGGGGTGGGCAATCAGCCCCAGCATTTT

v_call: TRBV7-2
j_call: TRBJ2-7
d_call: TRBD2
clone_size: -
cdr3_aa: CASSLGTSGSYEQYF
cdr3_nt: TGTGCCAGCAGCTTAGGGACTAGCGGCTCCTACGAGCAGTACTTC

v_call: TRBV21-1
j_call: TRBJ2-5
d_call: -
clone_size: -
cdr3_aa: CASSKFGASGGQQETQYF
cdr3_nt: TGTGCCAGCAGCAAATTTGGGGCTAGCGGGGGGCAGCAAGAGACCCAGTACTTC

v_call: TRBV5-5
j_call: TRBJ2-2
d_call: -
clone_size: once
cdr3_aa: CASSIRGYNTGELFF
cdr3_nt: TGTGCCAGCAGTATAAGGGGGTACAACACCGGGGAGCTGTTTTTT

v_call: TRBV4-1
j_call: TRBJ2-5
d_call: -
clone_size: -
cdr3_aa: CASSQGQVDLETQYF
cdr3_nt: TGCGCCAGCAGCCAAGGGCAGGTGGACTTAGAGACCCAGTACTTC

v_call: TRBV19
j_call: TRBJ2-7
d_call: TRBD1
clone_size: -
cdr3_aa: CASSIDRGRNEQYF
cdr3_nt: TGTGCCAGTAGTATAGACAGGGGGCGCAACGAGCAGTACTTC

v_call: TRBV18
j_call: TRBJ2-7
d_call: -
clone_size: -
cdr3_aa: CASSFAGEPLYEQYF
cdr3_nt: TGTGCCAGCTCATTCGCAGGGGAGCCACTCTACGAGCAGTACTTC

v_call: TRBV10-3
j_call: TRBJ1-5
d_call: -
clone_size: few
cdr3_aa: CAISESNQGTSSNQPQHF
cdr3_nt: TGTGCCATCAGTGAGTCGAATCAGGGGACCTCAAGCAATCAGCCCCAGCATTTT

v_call: TRBV18
j_call: TRBJ1-3
d_call: TRBD1
clone_size: -
cdr3_aa: CASSPRQGILDTIYF
cdr3_nt: TGTGCCAGCTCACCCCGACAGGGTATTCTCGACACCATATATTTT

v_call: TRBV7-8
j_call: TRBJ2-5
d_call: -
clone_size: -
cdr3_aa: CASSLGGVGETQYF
cdr3_nt: TGTGCCAGCAGCTTAGGCGGGGTTGGAGAGACCCAGTACTTC

v_call: TRBV30
j_call: TRBJ1-1
d_call: -
clone_size: -
cdr3_aa: CAWSVQENTEAFF
cdr3_nt: TGTGCCTGGAGTGTACAAGAGAACACTGAAGCTTTCTTT

v_call: TRBV7-8
j_call: TRBJ2-5
d_call: -
clone_size: -
cdr3_aa: CASSLVSQETQYF
cdr3_nt: TGTGCCAGCAGCTTAGTTAGTCAAGAGACCCAGTACTTC

v_call: TRBV19
j_call: TRBJ2-3
d_call: TRBD2
clone_size: -
cdr3_aa: CASSPGLAGRTDTQYF
cdr3_nt: TGTGCCAGTAGTCCAGGACTAGCGGGCCGCACAGATACGCAGTATTTT

v_call: TRBV10-3
j_call: TRBJ1-2
d_call: -
clone_size: -
cdr3_aa: CAITPDSGYGGYTF
cdr3_nt: TGTGCCATCACCCCGGACTCAGGCTATGGGGGCTACACCTTC

v_call: TRBV4-1
j_call: TRBJ2-7
d_call: -
clone_size: -
cdr3_aa: CASSQGTTGSSYEQYF
cdr3_nt: TGCGCCAGCAGCCAAGGAACCACAGGGAGCTCCTACGAGCAGTACTTC

v_call: TRBV6-5
j_call: TRBJ1-1
d_call: -
clone_size: -
cdr3_aa: CASSAPGGNTEAFF
cdr3_nt: TGTGCCAGCAGTGCGCCGGGGGGGAACACTGAAGCTTTCTTT

v_call: TRBV5-1
j_call: TRBJ2-1
d_call: -
clone_size: -
cdr3_aa: CASSLVQGAGVNEQFF
cdr3_nt: TGCGCCAGCAGCTTGGTTCAGGGGGCGGGAGTCAATGAGCAGTTCTTC

v_call: TRBV5-1
j_call: TRBJ2-1
d_call: TRBD1
clone_size: -
cdr3_aa: CASSPYSGTGNYNEQFF
cdr3_nt: TGCGCCAGCAGCCCATACTCCGGGACAGGGAACTACAATGAGCAGTTCTTC

v_call: TRBV7-2
j_call: TRBJ2-5
d_call: -
clone_size: -
cdr3_aa: CASRPTSWETQYF
cdr3_nt: TGTGCCAGCAGGCCTACTAGCTGGGAGACCCAGTACTTC

v_call: TRBV7-9
j_call: TRBJ1-3
d_call: -
clone_size: -
cdr3_aa: CASSKAREGNTIYF
cdr3_nt: TGTGCCAGCAGCAAGGCCAGGGAAGGAAACACCATATATTTT

v_call: TRBV5-5
j_call: TRBJ2-7
d_call: TRBD1
clone_size: -
cdr3_aa: CASSLWQGVYEQYF
cdr3_nt: TGTGCCAGCAGCTTGTGGCAGGGGGTCTACGAGCAGTACTTC

v_call: TRBV25-1
j_call: TRBJ1-2
d_call: -
clone_size: -
cdr3_aa: CASSEYDTNYGYTF
cdr3_nt: TGTGCCAGCAGTGAATATGACACCAACTATGGCTACACCTTC

v_call: TRBV6-5
j_call: TRBJ1-2
d_call: -
clone_size: once
cdr3_aa: CASTHAGSGKDGYTF
cdr3_nt: TGTGCCAGCACGCACGCGGGGAGCGGGAAGGATGGCTACACCTTC

v_call: TRBV5-6
j_call: TRBJ1-1
d_call: -
clone_size: -
cdr3_aa: CASSPWPGTTNTEAFF
cdr3_nt: TGTGCCAGCAGCCCTTGGCCCGGGACAACGAACACTGAAGCTTTCTTT

v_call: TRBV5-1
j_call: TRBJ2-7
d_call: TRBD1
clone_size: -
cdr3_aa: CASSHRQGGPSYEQYF
cdr3_nt: TGCGCCAGCAGCCACAGACAGGGGGGTCCCTCCTACGAGCAGTACTTC

v_call: TRBV5-1
j_call: TRBJ2-3
d_call: -
clone_size: -
cdr3_aa: CASSLGGLNTDTQYF
cdr3_nt: TGCGCCAGCAGCTTGGGAGGACTAAACACAGATACGCAGTATTTT

v_call: TRBV28
j_call: TRBJ1-5
d_call: -
clone_size: -
cdr3_aa: CASSLIRDNQPQHF
cdr3_nt: TGTGCCAGCAGTTTAATCAGGGATAATCAGCCCCAGCATTTT

v_call: TRBV2
j_call: TRBJ1-6
d_call: -
clone_size: few
cdr3_aa: CASSGGTPMSSYNSPLHF
cdr3_nt: TGTGCCAGCAGTGGGGGCACTCCTATGAGCTCCTATAATTCACCCCTCCACTTT

v_call: TRBV4-2
j_call: TRBJ2-3
d_call: TRBD2
clone_size: -
cdr3_aa: CASSQASSSGGTDTQYF
cdr3_nt: TGTGCCAGCAGCCAAGCTTCATCCAGCGGGGGCACAGATACGCAGTATTTT

v_call: TRBV2
j_call: TRBJ1-1
d_call: TRBD1
clone_size: -
cdr3_aa: CASSDQGAGTEAFF
cdr3_nt: TGTGCCAGCAGTGATCAGGGGGCGGGGACTGAAGCTTTCTTT

v_call: TRBV7-9
j_call: TRBJ2-5
d_call: -
clone_size: -
cdr3_aa: CASSHPGTPSGETQYF
cdr3_nt: TGTGCCAGCAGCCACCCCGGGACACCCTCGGGGGAGACCCAGTACTTC

v_call: TRBV5-1
j_call: TRBJ1-4
d_call: TRBD1
clone_size: -
cdr3_aa: CASSSSPGTGEEKLFF
cdr3_nt: TGCGCCAGCAGCTCCAGCCCCGGGACAGGGGAGGAAAAACTGTTTTTT

v_call: TRBV15
j_call: TRBJ2-1
d_call: -
clone_size: -
cdr3_aa: CATSRDPRFEQFF
cdr3_nt: TGTGCCACCAGCAGAGATCCTAGGTTTGAGCAGTTCTTC

v_call: TRBV27
j_call: TRBJ2-7
d_call: -
clone_size: -
cdr3_aa: CASRAGLSYEQYF
cdr3_nt: TGTGCCAGCAGGGCAGGGCTCTCCTACGAGCAGTACTTC

v_call: TRBV7-3
j_call: TRBJ2-1
d_call: -
clone_size: few
cdr3_aa: CASSSSGTSGNEQFF
cdr3_nt: TGTGCCAGCAGCTCATCCGGGACTTCGGGGAATGAGCAGTTCTTC